Listed below are T cell receptor beta chains from one sample, sequenced in a study of blood T cell repertoires in COVID-19. Libraries were prepared by immunoSEQ multiplex PCR; TCRdb keeps only in-frame clonotypes and omits some of them. Among roughly 140,000 clones listed, roughly nine tenths were seen once. The sample was peripheral blood. These TCRs come from a woman aged 40-49 years with acute or convalescent COVID-19. Both conserved end residues are part of each CDR3. A D gene is named only where the DNA matches it firmly. Some rows have no size entry. The others give once, few or many, or a class for an expanded clone.

CDR3,DNA,size,D,J,V,length
CASSYRGMPQHF,TGTGCCAGCAGTTACAGGGGTATGCCCCAGCATTTT,.,.,TRBJ1-5,TRBV6-2/TRBV6-3,12
CAWSPGANYGYTF,TGTGCCTGGAGTCCAGGGGCTAACTATGGCTACACCTTC,.,.,TRBJ1-2,TRBV30,13
CASSTEARAGQPQHF,TGTGCCAGCAGTACCGAAGCCAGGGCCGGTCAGCCCCAGCATTTT,.,.,TRBJ1-5,TRBV2,15
CASSHRTSGSWNEQFF,TGTGCCAGCAGCCACAGGACTAGCGGGAGTTGGAATGAGCAGTTCTTC,.,TRBD2,TRBJ2-1,TRBV5-6,16
CASKSGTQSGSNQPQHF,TGTGCCAGTAAGTCCGGGACACAATCGGGGAGCAATCAGCCCCAGCATTTT,.,.,TRBJ1-5,TRBV19,17
CASSQRDRLSYGYTF,TGTGCCAGCAGCCAACGGGACAGGCTATCCTATGGCTACACCTTC,.,TRBD1,TRBJ1-2,TRBV5-6,15
CASSAQGQETQYF,TGCGCCAGCAGCGCACAGGGCCAAGAGACCCAGTACTTC,.,.,TRBJ2-5,TRBV5-1,13
CASSSQGGSYNEQFF,TGTGCCAGCAGTTCTCAGGGAGGCTCCTACAATGAGCAGTTCTTC,.,.,TRBJ2-1,TRBV6-6,15
CSAGRGTGELFF,TGCAGCGCTGGGCGGGGTACCGGGGAGCTGTTTTTT,.,.,TRBJ2-2,TRBV29-1,12
CSVGWAGGSNEQFF,TGCAGCGTTGGGTGGGCGGGAGGTAGCAATGAGCAGTTCTTC,.,TRBD2,TRBJ2-1,TRBV29-1,14
CASSHADRIGNIQYF,TGTGCCAGCAGCCATGCGGACAGGATCGGGAACATTCAGTACTTC,.,TRBD1,TRBJ2-4,TRBV3-1/TRBV3-2,15
CASSLIGVSTGELFF,TGTGCCAGCAGTTTAATCGGGGTATCCACCGGGGAGCTGTTTTTT,once,.,TRBJ2-2,TRBV27,15
CASSGHRGQPQHF,TGCGCCAGCAGTGGACATCGGGGTCAGCCCCAGCATTTT,few,.,TRBJ1-5,TRBV10-1,13
CASSEEISTSSHTQYF,TGCGCCAGCAGTGAAGAAATTTCGACTAGCTCCCATACGCAGTATTTT,.,TRBD2,TRBJ2-3,TRBV10-1,16
CASSHSAGPSGETQYF,TGTGCCAGCAGCCATTCAGCGGGTCCCAGTGGGGAGACCCAGTACTTC,.,.,TRBJ2-5,TRBV14,16
CASSLGPGGRNEKLFF,TGTGCCAGCAGCTTGGGCCCCGGGGGAAGAAATGAAAAACTGTTTTTT,.,.,TRBJ1-4,TRBV7-8,16
CASSGGTGQGYTF,TGTGCCAGCAGCGGAGGGACAGGGCAGGGCTACACCTTC,.,TRBD1,TRBJ1-2,TRBV5-6,13
CSVELGTNTGELFF,TGCAGCGTTGAACTGGGGACAAACACCGGGGAGCTGTTTTTT,once,.,TRBJ2-2,TRBV29-1,14
CASSLLATSYEQYF,TGTGCCAGCAGTTTGTTGGCCACCTCCTACGAGCAGTACTTC,few,.,TRBJ2-7,TRBV28,14
CASSVGDRIYEQYF,TGTGCCAGCAGCGTAGGGGACAGAATCTACGAGCAGTACTTC,.,TRBD1,TRBJ2-7,TRBV9,14
CASSQDLVWASWRPLGNEQFF,TGTGCCAGCAGCCAAGATCTGGTTTGGGCTAGCTGGAGGCCCCTTGGTAATGAGCAGTTCTTC,.,.,TRBJ2-1,TRBV3-1/TRBV3-2,21
CASSRDSVFLAGSDTQYF,TGTGCCAGCAGCCGGGACAGCGTCTTCCTAGCGGGGTCAGATACGCAGTATTTT,once,TRBD2,TRBJ2-3,TRBV9,18
CASSFWSGRRPDTQYF,TGTGCCAGCAGCTTTTGGAGCGGGAGGAGGCCAGATACGCAGTATTTT,.,TRBD2,TRBJ2-3,TRBV7-9,16
CASKDSGTYEQYF,TGCGCCAGCAAGGATAGCGGGACCTACGAGCAGTACTTC,.,TRBD2,TRBJ2-7,TRBV10-2,13
CASSLWGQGSGANVLTF,TGTGCCAGCAGCTTGTGGGGACAGGGTTCTGGGGCCAACGTCCTGACTTTC,.,TRBD1,TRBJ2-6,TRBV5-8,17
CASSSRSGSATAYNEQFF,TGTGCCAGCAGCTCCCGCTCCGGGTCTGCCACGGCGTACAATGAGCAGTTCTTC,.,.,TRBJ2-1,TRBV3-1/TRBV3-2,18
CASSFSPGELFF,TGTGCCAGCAGCTTTTCTCCCGGGGAGCTGTTTTTT,.,.,TRBJ2-2,TRBV11-3,12
CAISDGRGEQYF,TGTGCCATCAGTGATGGTAGGGGCGAGCAGTACTTC,.,.,TRBJ2-7,TRBV10-3,12
CASSEADQGDEQYF,TGTGCCAGCAGTGAAGCCGACCAGGGGGACGAGCAGTACTTC,.,TRBD1,TRBJ2-7,TRBV2,14
CASATGGGYEQYF,TGTGCCAGTGCGACAGGGGGCGGTTACGAGCAGTACTTC,.,TRBD1,TRBJ2-7,TRBV28,13
CASSQTGDTEAFF,TGCGCCAGCAGTCAGACAGGAGACACTGAAGCTTTCTTT,.,.,TRBJ1-1,TRBV10-2,13
CASSPNSNTEAFF,TGTGCCAGCTCACCGAACTCGAACACTGAAGCTTTCTTT,.,.,TRBJ1-1,TRBV18,13
CASRLNRGHSPLHF,TGTGCCAGCAGACTAAACAGGGGGCATTCACCCCTCCACTTT,.,TRBD1,TRBJ1-6,TRBV3-1/TRBV3-2,14
CASSGFGTGQTGELFF,TGTGCCAGTAGTGGGTTTGGGACAGGGCAAACCGGGGAGCTGTTTTTT,.,TRBD1,TRBJ2-2,TRBV19,16
CASSQRTGDYEQYF,TGCGCCAGCAGTCAAAGGACAGGGGACTACGAGCAGTACTTC,.,TRBD1,TRBJ2-7,TRBV23-1,14
CASSYRDRAHEQYF,TGTGCCAGCAGTTACAGGGACAGGGCCCACGAGCAGTACTTC,.,TRBD1,TRBJ2-7,TRBV6-5,14
CASSQAPSGGAPDTQYF,TGTGCCAGCAGCCAGGCACCTAGCGGGGGGGCCCCAGATACGCAGTATTTT,.,TRBD2,TRBJ2-3,TRBV3-1/TRBV3-2,17
CASRGGTSGIYEQYF,TGTGCCAGCAGGGGGGGGACTAGCGGGATCTACGAGCAGTACTTC,.,TRBD2,TRBJ2-7,TRBV28,15
CASSLSWPGSTYEQYF,TGTGCCAGCAGTTTATCGTGGCCAGGGTCAACCTACGAGCAGTACTTC,.,.,TRBJ2-7,TRBV27,16
CASTGYGGTATGELFF,TGTGCCAGTACGGGGTACGGGGGGACGGCCACCGGGGAGCTGTTTTTT,.,TRBD2,TRBJ2-2,TRBV19,16
CASSIPGTPIRETQYF,TGTGCCAGCAGTATCCCCGGGACTCCAATCCGAGAGACCCAGTACTTC,.,.,TRBJ2-5,TRBV28,16
CASSDTGQDQNIQYF,TGTGCCAGCAGTGACACGGGACAGGACCAAAACATTCAGTACTTC,.,TRBD1,TRBJ2-4,TRBV28,15
CASSSQPSHTEAFF,TGTGCCAGCAGCTCACAGCCTTCGCACACTGAAGCTTTCTTT,few,.,TRBJ1-1,TRBV7-9,14
CASSRFGQGARDEQFF,TGTGCCAGCAGCCGATTCGGACAGGGGGCGCGGGATGAGCAGTTCTTC,.,TRBD1,TRBJ2-1,TRBV7-9,16
CASSFGTLSEQYF,TGTGCCAGCAGCTTCGGGACATTATCGGAGCAGTACTTC,.,.,TRBJ2-7,TRBV7-3,13